This TCR beta chain was recorded in a study of blood T cell repertoires in COVID-19. Looking at the study overall: Some COVID-19 samples were acute and others convalescent; all came from the United States, Italy and Spain.

Assay: immunoSEQ multiplex PCR; the TCRdb copy retains only in-frame clones and omits some. The sample holds some 270,000 clones, approximately 85% seen once. Those who participated ranged in age from 18 to 89 years and resided in some 24 US areas. Participant-given clinical history determined each cohort assignment. Cohort 3 donors counted as recovered after two negative PCRs, clearance, or resolved symptoms. Trimming stripped 2 bases from V and 7 bases from J, with 17 bases between. This CDR3 is built from 15 residues. Germline V gene data show CDR1 as MDHEN and CDR2 as SYDVKM. Sequencing was performed on PBMCs or T cells enriched from blood (not recorded which). The V call is TRBV28, the J call TRBJ1-2; perhaps TRBD1 as D (5 bases). This receptor was obtained from a woman aged 25 to 39 who had recovered from COVID-19. The CDR3 DNA reads TGTGCCAGCAGTTTAGAGGCCGGGGGGAGCATTGGCTACACCTTC. Translated, it gives CASSLEAGGSIGYTF.